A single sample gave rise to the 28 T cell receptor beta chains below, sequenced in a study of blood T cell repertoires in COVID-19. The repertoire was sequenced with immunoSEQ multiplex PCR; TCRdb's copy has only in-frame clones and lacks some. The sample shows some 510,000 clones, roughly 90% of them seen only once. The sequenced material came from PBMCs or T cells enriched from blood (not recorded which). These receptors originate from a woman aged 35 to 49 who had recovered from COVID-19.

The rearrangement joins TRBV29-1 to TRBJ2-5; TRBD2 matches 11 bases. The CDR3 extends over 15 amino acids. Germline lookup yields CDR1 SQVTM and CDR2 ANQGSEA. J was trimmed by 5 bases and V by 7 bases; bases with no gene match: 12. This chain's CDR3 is CSARSGRAVSETQYF. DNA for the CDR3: TGCAGCGCTCGTAGCGGGAGGGCCGTTTCTGAGACCCAGTACTTC.

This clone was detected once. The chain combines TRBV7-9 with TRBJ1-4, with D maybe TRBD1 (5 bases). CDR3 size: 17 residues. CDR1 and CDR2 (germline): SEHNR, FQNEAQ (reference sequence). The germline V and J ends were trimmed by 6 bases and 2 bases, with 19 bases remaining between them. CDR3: CASSPNPGRATNEKLFF. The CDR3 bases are TGTGCCAGCAGTCCAAACCCGGGCAGGGCCACTAATGAAAAACTGTTTTTT.

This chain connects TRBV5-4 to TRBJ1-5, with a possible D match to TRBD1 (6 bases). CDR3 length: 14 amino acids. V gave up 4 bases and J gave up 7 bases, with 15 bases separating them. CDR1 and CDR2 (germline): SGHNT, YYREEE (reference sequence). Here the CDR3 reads CASSHGGAGQPQHF. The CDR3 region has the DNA TGTGCCAGCAGCCATGGGGGGGCAGGGCAGCCCCAGCATTTT. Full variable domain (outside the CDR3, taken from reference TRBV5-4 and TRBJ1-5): ETGVTQSPTHLIKTRGQQVTLRCSSQSGHNTVSWYQQALGQGPQFIFQYYREEENGRGNFPPRFSGLQFPNYSSELNVNALELDDSALYLCASSHGGAGQPQHFGDGTRLSIL.

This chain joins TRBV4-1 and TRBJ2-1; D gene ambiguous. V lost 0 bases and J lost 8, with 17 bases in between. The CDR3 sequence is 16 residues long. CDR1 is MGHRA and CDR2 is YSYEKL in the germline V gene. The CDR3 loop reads CASSQEQIIMTYEQFF. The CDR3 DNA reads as TGCGCCAGCAGCCAAGAGCAGATAATAATGACATATGAGCAGTTCTTC.

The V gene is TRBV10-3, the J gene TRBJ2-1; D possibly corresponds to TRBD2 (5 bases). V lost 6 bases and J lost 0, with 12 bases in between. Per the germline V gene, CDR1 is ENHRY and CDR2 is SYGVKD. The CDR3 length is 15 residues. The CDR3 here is CAISLYGDSYNEQFF. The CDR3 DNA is TGTGCCATCAGCCTTTACGGGGACTCCTACAATGAGCAGTTCTTC.

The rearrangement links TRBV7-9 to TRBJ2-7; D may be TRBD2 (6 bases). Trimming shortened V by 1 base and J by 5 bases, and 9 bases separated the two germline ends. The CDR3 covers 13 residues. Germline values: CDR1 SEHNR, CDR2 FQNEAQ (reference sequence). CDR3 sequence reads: CASSLGGENEQYF. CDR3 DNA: TGTGCCAGCAGCTTAGGGGGGGAAAACGAGCAGTACTTC.

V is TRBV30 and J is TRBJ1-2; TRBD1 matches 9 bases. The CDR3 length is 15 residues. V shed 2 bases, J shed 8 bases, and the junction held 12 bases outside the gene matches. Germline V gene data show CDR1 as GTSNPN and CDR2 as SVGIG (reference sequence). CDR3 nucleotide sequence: TGTGCCTGGAGTATACCGGGACAGGGACGATGGGGCTACACCTTC. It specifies CAWSIPGQGRWGYTF.

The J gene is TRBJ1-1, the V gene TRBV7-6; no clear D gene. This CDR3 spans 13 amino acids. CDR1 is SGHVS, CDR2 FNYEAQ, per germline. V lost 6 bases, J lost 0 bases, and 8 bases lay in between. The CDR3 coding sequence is TGTGCCAGCAGTGTCAGGATGAACACTGAAGCTTTCTTT. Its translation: CASSVRMNTEAFF.

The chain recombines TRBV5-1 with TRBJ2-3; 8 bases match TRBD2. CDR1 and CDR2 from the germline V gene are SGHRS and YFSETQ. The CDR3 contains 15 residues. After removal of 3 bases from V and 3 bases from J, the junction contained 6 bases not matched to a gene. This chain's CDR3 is CASSSGGAGTDTQYF. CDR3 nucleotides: TGCGCCAGCAGCTCCGGGGGGGCTGGAACAGATACGCAGTATTTT.

This CDR3 is CASSQGIMHGYTF. CDR3 coding DNA: TGTGCCAGCAGTCAGGGGATCATGCATGGCTACACCTTC. The rearrangement links TRBV12-3 or TRBV12-4 to TRBJ1-2; a possible D gene is TRBD1 (6 bases). V gave up 5 bases and J gave up 6 bases, with 13 bases separating them. There are 13 residues in the CDR3.

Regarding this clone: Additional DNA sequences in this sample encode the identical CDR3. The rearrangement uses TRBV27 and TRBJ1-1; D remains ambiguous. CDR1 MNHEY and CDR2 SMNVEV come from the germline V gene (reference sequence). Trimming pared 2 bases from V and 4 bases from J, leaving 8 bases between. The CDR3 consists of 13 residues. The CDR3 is CASSLIRGTEAFF. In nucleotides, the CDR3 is TGTGCCAGCAGTTTAATCCGGGGCACTGAAGCTTTCTTT.

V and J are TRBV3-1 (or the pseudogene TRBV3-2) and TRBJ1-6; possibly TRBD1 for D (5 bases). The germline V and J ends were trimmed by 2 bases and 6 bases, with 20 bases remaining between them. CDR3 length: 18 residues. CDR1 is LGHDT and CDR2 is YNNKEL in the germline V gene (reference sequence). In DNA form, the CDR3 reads TGTGCCAGCAGCCAACCCGTTTGGTCGGGGGTGGGTAATTCACCCCTCCACTTT. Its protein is CASSQPVWSGVGNSPLHF.

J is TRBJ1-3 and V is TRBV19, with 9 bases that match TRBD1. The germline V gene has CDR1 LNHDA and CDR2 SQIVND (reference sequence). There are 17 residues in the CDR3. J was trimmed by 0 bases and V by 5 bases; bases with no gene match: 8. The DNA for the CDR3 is TGTGCCAGTAGTCTCATGACAGGGGGAAACTCTGGAAACACCATATATTTT. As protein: CASSLMTGGNSGNTIYF. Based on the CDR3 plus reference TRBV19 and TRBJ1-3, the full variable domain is DGGITQSPKYLFRKEGQNVTLSCEQNLNHDAMYWYRQDPGQGLRLIYYSQIVNDFQKGDIAEGYSVSREKKESFPLTVTSAQKNPTAFYLCASSLMTGGNSGNTIYFGEGSWLTVV.

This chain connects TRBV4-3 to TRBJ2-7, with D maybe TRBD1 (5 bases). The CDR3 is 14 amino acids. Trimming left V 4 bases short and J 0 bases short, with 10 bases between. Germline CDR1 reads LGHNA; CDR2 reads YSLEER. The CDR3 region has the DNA TGCGCCAGCAGCCTGGACACCCCCTCCTACGAGCAGTACTTC. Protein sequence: CASSLDTPSYEQYF.

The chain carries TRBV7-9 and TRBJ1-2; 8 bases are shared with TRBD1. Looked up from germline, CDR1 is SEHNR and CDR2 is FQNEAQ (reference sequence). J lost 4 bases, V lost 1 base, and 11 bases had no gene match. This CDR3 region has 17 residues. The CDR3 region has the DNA TGTGCCAGCAGCTTAGGATCGTCGGGACAGGTGACCTATGGCTACACCTTC. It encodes CASSLGSSGQVTYGYTF.

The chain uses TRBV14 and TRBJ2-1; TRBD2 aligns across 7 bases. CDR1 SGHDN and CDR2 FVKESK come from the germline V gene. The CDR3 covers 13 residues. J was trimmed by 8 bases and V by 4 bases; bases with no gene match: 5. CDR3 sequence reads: CASSLWGGDEQFF. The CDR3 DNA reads TGTGCCAGCAGCCTCTGGGGGGGTGATGAGCAGTTCTTC. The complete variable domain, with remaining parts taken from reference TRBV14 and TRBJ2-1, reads EAGVTQFPSHSVIEKGQTVTLRCDPISGHDNLYWYRRVMGKEIKFLLHFVKESKQDESGMPNNRFLAERTGGTYSTLKVQPAELEDSGVYFCASSLWGGDEQFFGPGTRLTVL.

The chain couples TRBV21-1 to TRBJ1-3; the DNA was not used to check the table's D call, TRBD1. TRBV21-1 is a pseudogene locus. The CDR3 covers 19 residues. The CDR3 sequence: CASNFNRDSRCYSGNTIYF. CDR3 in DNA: TGTGCCAGCAACTTTAACCGGGACAGTCGCTGCTACTCTGGAAACACCATATATTTT.

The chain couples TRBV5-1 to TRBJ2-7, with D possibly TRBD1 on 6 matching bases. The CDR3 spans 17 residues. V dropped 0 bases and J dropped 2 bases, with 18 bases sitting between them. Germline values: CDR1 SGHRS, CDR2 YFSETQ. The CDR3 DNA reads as TGCGCCAGCAGCTTGGCCCCCACCGGGACACCCACCTACGAGCAGTACTTC. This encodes CASSLAPTGTPTYEQYF.

The CDR3 DNA reads TGCAGCACTAGAGGAATCTATGGCTACACCTTC. It translates to CSTRGIYGYTF. The chain couples TRBV29-1 to TRBJ1-2; D is undetermined. Trimming removed 8 bases at V and 4 bases at J, with 11 bases between. Per germline, CDR1 SQVTM and CDR2 ANQGSEA. CDR3 size: 11 residues.

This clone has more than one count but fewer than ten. CDR3 residues: CASSHRPPSGGKNEQFF. The CDR3 DNA is TGCGCCAGCAGCCACCGACCCCCTAGCGGGGGAAAGAATGAGCAGTTCTTC. The V gene is TRBV4-3, the J gene TRBJ2-1, with TRBD2 matching 10 bases. The length of the CDR3 is 17 residues. The germline V gene has CDR1 LGHNA and CDR2 YSLEER. Losses at the gene ends were 3 bases for V and 7 bases for J; bases not matched to a gene: 12.

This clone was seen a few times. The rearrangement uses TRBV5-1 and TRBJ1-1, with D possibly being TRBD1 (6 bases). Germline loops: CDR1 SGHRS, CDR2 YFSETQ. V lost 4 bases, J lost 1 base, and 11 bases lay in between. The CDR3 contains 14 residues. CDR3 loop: CASSRDTANTEAFF. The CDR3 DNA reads TGCGCCAGCAGCCGGGACACCGCGAACACTGAAGCTTTCTTT.

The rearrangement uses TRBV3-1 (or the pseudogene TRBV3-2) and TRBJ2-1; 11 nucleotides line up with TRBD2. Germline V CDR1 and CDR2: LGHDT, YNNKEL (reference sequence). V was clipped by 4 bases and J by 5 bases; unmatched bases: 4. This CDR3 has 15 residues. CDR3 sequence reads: CASSPPGLADNEQFF. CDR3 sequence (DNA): TGTGCCAGCAGCCCACCGGGACTAGCGGACAATGAGCAGTTCTTC.

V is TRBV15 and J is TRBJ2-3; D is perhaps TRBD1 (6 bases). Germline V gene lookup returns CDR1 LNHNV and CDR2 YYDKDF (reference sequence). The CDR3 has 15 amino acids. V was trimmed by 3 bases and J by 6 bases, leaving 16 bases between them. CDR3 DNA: TGTGCCACCAGCAGTGAGAGGACAGTCTCGGATACGCAGTATTTT. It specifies CATSSERTVSDTQYF.

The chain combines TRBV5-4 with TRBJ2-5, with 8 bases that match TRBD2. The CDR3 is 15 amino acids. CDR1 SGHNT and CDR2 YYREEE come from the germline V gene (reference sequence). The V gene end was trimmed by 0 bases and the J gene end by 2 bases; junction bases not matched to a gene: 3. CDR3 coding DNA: TGTGCCAGCAGCTTGGCCGGGAGGGCTCAAGAGACCCAGTACTTC. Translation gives CASSLAGRAQETQYF.

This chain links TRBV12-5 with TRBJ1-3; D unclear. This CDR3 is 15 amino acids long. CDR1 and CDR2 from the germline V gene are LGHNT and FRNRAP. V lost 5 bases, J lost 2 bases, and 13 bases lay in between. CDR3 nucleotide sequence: TGTGCTAGTGGTCTCTCTGGCGGCCCTGGAAACACCATATATTTT. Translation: CASGLSGGPGNTIYF.

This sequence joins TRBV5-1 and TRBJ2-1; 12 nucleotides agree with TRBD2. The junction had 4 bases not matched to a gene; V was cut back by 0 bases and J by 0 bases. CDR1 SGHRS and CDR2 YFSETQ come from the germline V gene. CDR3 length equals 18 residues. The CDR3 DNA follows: TGCGCCAGCAGCTTGGGACTAGCGGGAGTAGGCTCCTACAATGAGCAGTTCTTC. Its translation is CASSLGLAGVGSYNEQFF.

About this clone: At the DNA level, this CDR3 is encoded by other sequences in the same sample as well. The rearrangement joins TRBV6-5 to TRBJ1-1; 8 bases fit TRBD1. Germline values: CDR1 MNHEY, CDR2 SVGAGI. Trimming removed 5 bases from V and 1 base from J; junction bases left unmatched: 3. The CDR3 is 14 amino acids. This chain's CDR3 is CASSKTGGNTEAFF. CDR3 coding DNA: TGTGCCAGCAGTAAAACAGGGGGGAACACTGAAGCTTTCTTT.

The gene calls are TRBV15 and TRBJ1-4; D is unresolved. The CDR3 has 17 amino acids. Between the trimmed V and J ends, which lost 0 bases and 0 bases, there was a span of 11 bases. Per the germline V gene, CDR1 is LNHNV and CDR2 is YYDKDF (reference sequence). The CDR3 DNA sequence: TGTGCCACCAGCAGAGATCTGGGCCTCTCAACTAATGAAAAACTGTTTTTT. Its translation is CATSRDLGLSTNEKLFF.